These 3 T cell receptor beta chains were all obtained from the same sample, sequenced in a study of post-analysis software for immune sequencing data. Study-level points and caveats: Compared with controls, patients had more of 4 to 6 TRBV segments, including TRBV5-6, TRBV5-1 and TRBV20-1.

Their target antigens are unknown. Libraries were made from TCR beta cDNA, and they carried unique molecular identifiers. MiXCR, applied by TCRdb to the PCR reads, yields one record per CDR3 protein. The sample yields 380,000 or so distinct CDR3 sequences, approximately 33% seen once. The sample was blood. The receptors originated from a girl between 5 and 17 years old with multiple sclerosis.

A remark on this clonotype: This could be a read error, since a much larger clone is one nucleotide away. This sequence joins TRBV4-2 and TRBJ2-3; D is perhaps TRBD2 (5 bases). V lost 1 base and J lost 4, with 9 bases in between. From germline, CDR1 is LGHNA and CDR2 YNFKEQ. The CDR3 has 14 residues. In DNA, the CDR3 is TGTGCCAGCAGCCAAGGGAGTAGCGCAGATACGCAGTATTTT. Its translation is CASSQGSSADTQYF.

This clonotype has just one count. At one of its ends the junction is not consistent with the germline gene, which may arise from a read error. The CDR3 coding sequence is TGTGCTAGCAGCTCGACGCCGTTCGGGGACGAGCAGTACTTC. This codes for CASSSTPFGDEQYF. The chain uses TRBV7-7 and TRBJ2-5, with D tentatively TRBD2 (5 bases). The DNA end is a closer match to TRBJ2-7, so the J assignment may be wrong. This CDR3 comprises 14 residues. The germline V gene encodes CDR1 SSHAT and CDR2 FNYEAQ (reference sequence).

The rearrangement uses TRBV6-1 and TRBJ2-1; weak D call: TRBD2 (7 bases). V gave up 1 base and J gave up 0 bases, with 16 bases separating them. Germline loops: CDR1 MNHNS, CDR2 SASEGT. The CDR3 is made up of 18 amino acids. The CDR3 DNA reads as TGTGCCAGCAGTGAAGTGAGGGGGGGTCCCGGCTCCTACAATGAGCAGTTCTTC. Protein: CASSEVRGGPGSYNEQFF.